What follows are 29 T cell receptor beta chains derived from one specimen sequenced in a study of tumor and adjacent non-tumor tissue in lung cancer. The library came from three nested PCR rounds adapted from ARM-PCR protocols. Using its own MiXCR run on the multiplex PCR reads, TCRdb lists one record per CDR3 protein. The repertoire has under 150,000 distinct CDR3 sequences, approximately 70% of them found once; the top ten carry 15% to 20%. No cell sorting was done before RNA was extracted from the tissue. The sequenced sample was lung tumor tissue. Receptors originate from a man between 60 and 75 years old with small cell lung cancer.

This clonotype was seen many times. CDR3 in DNA: TGCAGCGTTGTTGCTCAGCGGAACACTGAAGCTTTCTTT. Encoded protein: CSVVAQRNTEAFF. The chain joins TRBV29-1 to TRBJ1-1; no clear D. V was pared by 4 bases and J by 1 base, with 10 bases between. CDR3 length: 13 amino acids. The V gene's germline CDR1 is SQVTM and CDR2 ANQGSEA.

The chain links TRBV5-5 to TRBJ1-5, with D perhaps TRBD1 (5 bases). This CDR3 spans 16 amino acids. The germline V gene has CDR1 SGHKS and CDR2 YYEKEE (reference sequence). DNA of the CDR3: TGTGTCAGTAGCGGGAGTCCGGACACTAGCAATCAGCCCCAGCATTTT. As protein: CVSSGSPDTSNQPQHF.

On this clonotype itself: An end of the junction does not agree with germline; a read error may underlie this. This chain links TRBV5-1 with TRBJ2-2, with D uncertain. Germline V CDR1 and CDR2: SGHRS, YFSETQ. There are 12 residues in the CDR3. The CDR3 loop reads CSSSLLSGELFF. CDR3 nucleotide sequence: TGCTCCAGCAGCTTGTTATCCGGGGAGCTGTTTTTT.

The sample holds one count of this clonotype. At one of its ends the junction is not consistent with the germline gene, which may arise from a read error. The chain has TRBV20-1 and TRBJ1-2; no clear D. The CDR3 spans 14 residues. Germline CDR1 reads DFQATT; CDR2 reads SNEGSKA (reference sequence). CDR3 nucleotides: TGCAGTGCTATCACTCCAAGGTCGTTCTATGGCTACCCCTTC. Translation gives CSAITPRSFYGYPF.

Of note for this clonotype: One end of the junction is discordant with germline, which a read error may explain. The CDR3 coding sequence is TGTGCCAGCAGCTTAACAGGGGGGTTAAGCAATCAGCCCCCGCATTTT. This gives the protein CASSLTGGLSNQPPHF. The chain carries TRBV7-9 and TRBJ1-5; 8 bases are a match to TRBD1. Germline CDR1 is SEHNR and CDR2 is FQNEAQ (reference sequence). The CDR3 is 16 residues long. The full variable domain, in which reference TRBV7-9 and TRBJ1-5 provide the parts outside the CDR3, is DTGVSQNPRHKITKRGQNVTFRCDPISEHNRLYWYRQTLGQGPEFLTYFQNEAQLEKSRLLSDRFSAERPKGSFSTLEIQRTEQGDSAMYLCASSLTGGLSNQPPHFGDGTRLSIL.

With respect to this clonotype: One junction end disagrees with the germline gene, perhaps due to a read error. CDR3 amino acids: CASRVPGRQIHPVQNNYDYTF. The CDR3 DNA reads TGTGCCAGTAGGGTACCGGGACGGCAAATCCATCCGGTTCAGAATAACTATGACTACACCTTC. The V and J genes are TRBV6-9 and TRBJ1-2; D perhaps matches TRBD1 (5 bases). The CDR3 runs to 21 residues. From germline, CDR1 is MNHGY and CDR2 SVAAGI.

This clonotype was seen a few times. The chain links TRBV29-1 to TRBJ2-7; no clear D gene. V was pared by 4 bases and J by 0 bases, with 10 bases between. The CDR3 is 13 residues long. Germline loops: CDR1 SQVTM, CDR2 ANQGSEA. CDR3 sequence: CSVGSQPSYEQYV. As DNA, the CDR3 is TGCAGCGTTGGGAGTCAGCCCTCCTACGAGCAGTACGTC.

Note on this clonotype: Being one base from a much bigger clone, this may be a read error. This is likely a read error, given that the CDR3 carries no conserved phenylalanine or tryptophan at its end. As DNA, the CDR3 is TGCAGTGCTAGTCCTGCAACCGGGACCCAGTACCTC. Amino acid sequence: CSASPATGTQYL. The chain couples TRBV20-1 to TRBJ2-5; D is unresolved. The germline V gene has CDR1 DFQATT and CDR2 SNEGSKA (reference sequence). This CDR3 has 12 residues. With 3 bases removed from V and 7 bases from J, the gap between germline ends came to 12 bases.

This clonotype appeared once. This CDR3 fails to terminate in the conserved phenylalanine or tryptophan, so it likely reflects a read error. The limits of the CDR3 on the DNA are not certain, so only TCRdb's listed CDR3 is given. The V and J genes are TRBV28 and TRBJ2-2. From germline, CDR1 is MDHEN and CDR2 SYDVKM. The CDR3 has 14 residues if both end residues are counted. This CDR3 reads CASNPPWDTGELSL.

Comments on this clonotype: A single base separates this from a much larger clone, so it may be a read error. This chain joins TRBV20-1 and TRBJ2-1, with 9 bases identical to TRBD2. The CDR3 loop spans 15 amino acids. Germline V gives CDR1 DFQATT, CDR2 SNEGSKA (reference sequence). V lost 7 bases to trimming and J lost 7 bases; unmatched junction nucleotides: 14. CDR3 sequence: CSVRGASGKENEQFF. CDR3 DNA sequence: TGCAGTGTTAGGGGGGCTAGCGGGAAGGAAAATGAGCAGTTCTTC.

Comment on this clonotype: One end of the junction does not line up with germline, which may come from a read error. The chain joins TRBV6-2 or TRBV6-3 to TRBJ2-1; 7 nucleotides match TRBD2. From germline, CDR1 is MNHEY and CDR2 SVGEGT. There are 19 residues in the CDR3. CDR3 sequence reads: CTSSYSTVTSILSYNEQFF. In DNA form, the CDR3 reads TGTACCAGCAGTTACTCGACGGTGACTAGCATCCTCTCCTACAATGAGCAGTTCTTC.

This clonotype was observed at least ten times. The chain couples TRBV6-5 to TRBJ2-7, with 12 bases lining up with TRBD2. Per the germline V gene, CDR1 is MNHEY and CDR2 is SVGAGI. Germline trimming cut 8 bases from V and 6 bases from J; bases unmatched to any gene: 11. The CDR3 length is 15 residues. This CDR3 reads CASGPTSGRGGEQYF. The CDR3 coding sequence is TGTGCCAGCGGCCCGACTAGCGGGAGAGGAGGCGAGCAGTACTTC.

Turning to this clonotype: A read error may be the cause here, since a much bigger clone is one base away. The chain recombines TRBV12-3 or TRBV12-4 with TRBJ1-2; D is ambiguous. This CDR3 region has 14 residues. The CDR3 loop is CASCFTVGGDGYTF. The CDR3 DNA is TGTGCCAGCTGTTTTACAGTAGGTGGTGATGGCTACACCTTC.

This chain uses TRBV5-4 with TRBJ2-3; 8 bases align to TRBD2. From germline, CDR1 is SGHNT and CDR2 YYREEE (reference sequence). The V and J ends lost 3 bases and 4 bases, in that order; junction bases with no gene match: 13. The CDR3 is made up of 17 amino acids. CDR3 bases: TGTGCCAGCAGCTCCCCCCCTTCGGGAGGGGACTCAGATACGCAGTATTTT. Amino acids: CASSSPPSGGDSDTQYF.

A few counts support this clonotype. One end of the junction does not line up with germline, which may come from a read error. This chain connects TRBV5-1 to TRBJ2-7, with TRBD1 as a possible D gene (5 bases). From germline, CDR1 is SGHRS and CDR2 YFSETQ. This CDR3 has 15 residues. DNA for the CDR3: TGCGCCAACAGCTGGGGCTTCTCGGGCGACTACGAGCAGTACTTC. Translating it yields CANSWGFSGDYEQYF.

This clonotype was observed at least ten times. CDR3: CASSRGRGYEQYF. As DNA, the CDR3 is TGTGCCAGCAGCCGCGGGAGGGGCTACGAGCAGTACTTC. This sequence joins TRBV4-2 and TRBJ2-7, with 9 bases matching TRBD2. The CDR3 loop spans 13 amino acids. From germline, CDR1 is LGHNA and CDR2 YNFKEQ. V was clipped by 4 bases and J by 3 bases; unmatched bases: 1.

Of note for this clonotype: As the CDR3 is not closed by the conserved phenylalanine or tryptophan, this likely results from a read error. DNA for the CDR3: TGTGCCAGCAGCCACAGGAACAGGGAGTATGGCTACACCTTA. Its translation: CASSHRNREYGYTL. The chain couples TRBV6-5 to TRBJ1-2; D possibly corresponds to TRBD1 (6 bases). The CDR3 is 14 residues long. From germline, CDR1 is MNHEY and CDR2 SVGAGI. Trimming stripped 6 bases from V and 5 bases from J, with 16 bases between.

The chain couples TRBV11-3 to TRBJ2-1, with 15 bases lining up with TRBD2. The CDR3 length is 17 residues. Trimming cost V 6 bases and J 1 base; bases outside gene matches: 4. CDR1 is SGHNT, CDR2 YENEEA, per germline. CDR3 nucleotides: TGTGCCAGCAGATCTGGACTAGCGGGAGGGTCCTACAATGAGCAGTTCTTC. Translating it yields CASRSGLAGGSYNEQFF. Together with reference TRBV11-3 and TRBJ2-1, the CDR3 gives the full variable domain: EAGVVQSPRYKIIEKKQPVAFWCNPISGHNTLYWYLQNLGQGPELLIRYENEEAVDDSQLPKDRFSAERLKGVDSTLKIQPAELGDSAVYLCASRSGLAGGSYNEQFFGPGTRLTVL.

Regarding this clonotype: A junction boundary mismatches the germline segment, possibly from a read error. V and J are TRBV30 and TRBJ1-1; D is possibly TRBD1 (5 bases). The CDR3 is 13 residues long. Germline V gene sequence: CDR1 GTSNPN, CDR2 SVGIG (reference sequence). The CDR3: CAWIKTWGTEALF. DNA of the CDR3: TGTGCCTGGATCAAGACCTGGGGCACTGAAGCTCTCTTT.

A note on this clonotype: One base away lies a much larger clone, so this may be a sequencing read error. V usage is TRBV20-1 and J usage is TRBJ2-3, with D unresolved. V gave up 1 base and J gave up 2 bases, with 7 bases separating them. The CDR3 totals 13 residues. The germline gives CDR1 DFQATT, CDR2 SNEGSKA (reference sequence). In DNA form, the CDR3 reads TGCAGTGCTAGAGTCTCAGACACAGATACGCAGTATTTT. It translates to CSARVSDTDTQYF.

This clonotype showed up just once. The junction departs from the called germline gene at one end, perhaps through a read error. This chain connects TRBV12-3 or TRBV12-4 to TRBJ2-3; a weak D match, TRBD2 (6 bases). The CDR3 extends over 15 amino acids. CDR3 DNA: TGTACCAGGAGCCGCGCGCGGGGCGATGGGGATACGCAGTATTTT. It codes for CTRSRARGDGDTQYF.

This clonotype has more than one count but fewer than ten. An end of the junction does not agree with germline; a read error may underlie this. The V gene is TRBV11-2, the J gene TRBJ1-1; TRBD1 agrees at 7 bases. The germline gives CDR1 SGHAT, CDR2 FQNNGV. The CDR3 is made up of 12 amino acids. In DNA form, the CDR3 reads TGTGTCAGCAGCTTAGGGGGCCATGAAGCTTTCTTC. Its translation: CVSSLGGHEAFF.

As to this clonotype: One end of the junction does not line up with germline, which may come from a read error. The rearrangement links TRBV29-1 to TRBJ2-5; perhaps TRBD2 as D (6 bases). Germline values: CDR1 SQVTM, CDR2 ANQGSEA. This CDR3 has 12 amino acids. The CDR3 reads CSVWGEQETRYF. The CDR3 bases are TGTAGCGTTTGGGGGGAACAGGAGACCCGGTACTTC.

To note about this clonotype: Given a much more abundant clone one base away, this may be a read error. The DNA for the CDR3 is TGTGCCAGCAGTTTGTCCCACCAAGGGGCCCAGTACTTC. This gives the protein CASSLSHQGAQYF. The chain carries TRBV6-6 and TRBJ2-5; possible D gene TRBD1, 5 bases. This CDR3 has 13 amino acids. Germline-derived CDR1 and CDR2 are MNHNY and SVGAGI (reference sequence). Trimming took 4 bases from V and 9 from J, leaving 15 bases between them.

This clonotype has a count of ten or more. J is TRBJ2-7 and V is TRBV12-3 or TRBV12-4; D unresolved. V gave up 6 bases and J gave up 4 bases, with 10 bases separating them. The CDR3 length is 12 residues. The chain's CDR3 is CASSHTGYEQYF. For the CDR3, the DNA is TGTGCCAGCAGCCACACGGGTTACGAGCAGTACTTC.

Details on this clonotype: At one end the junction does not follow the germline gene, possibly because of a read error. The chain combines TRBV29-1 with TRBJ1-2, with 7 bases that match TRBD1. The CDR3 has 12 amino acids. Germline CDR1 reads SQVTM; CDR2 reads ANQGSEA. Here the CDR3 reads CSVGRGHYGYIF. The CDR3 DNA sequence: TGCAGCGTTGGAAGGGGGCACTATGGCTACATCTTC.

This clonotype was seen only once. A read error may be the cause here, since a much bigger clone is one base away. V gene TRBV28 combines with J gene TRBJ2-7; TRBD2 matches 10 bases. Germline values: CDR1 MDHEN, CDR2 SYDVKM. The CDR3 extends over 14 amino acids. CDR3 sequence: CASHRLAGADEQCF. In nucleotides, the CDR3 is TGTGCCAGCCACAGGCTAGCGGGAGCGGACGAGCAGTGCTTC.

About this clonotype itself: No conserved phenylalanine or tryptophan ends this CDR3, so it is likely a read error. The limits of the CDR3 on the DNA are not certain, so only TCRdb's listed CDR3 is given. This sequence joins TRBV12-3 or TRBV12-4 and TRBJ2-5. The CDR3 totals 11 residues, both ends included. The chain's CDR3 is CASSRTETRYL.

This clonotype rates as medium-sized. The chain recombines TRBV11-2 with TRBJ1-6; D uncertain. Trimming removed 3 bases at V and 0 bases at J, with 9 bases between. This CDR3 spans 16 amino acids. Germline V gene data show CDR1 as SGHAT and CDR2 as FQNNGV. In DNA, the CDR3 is TGTGCCAGCAGCTTCGAGCGAGGCTCCTATAATTCACCCCTCCACTTT. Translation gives CASSFERGSYNSPLHF.